The T cell receptor (beta chain) described here comes from a study of cytomegalovirus exposure and HLA in healthy donors (dated by TCRdb to the late 2010s). Looking at the study overall: According to an earlier analysis of several hundred of the donors, about 179 million T cells yielded roughly 110 million unique TCR beta sequences and about 300 Gb of sequence data. In addition to the first cohort of several hundred subjects, a separate validation cohort of 120 different subjects was used. HLA typing covered class I and class II loci at four-digit resolution. The study aimed to test whether cataloging public T cell receptors could reveal signatures of past pathogen exposure. The number of donors typed differed by locus, with about 620-630 for A, B, C, DRB1 and DQB1, roughly 520 for DQA1, approximately 580 for DPA1, and around 460 for DPB1. Every repertoire in the discovery cohort had been generated on one and the same sequencing platform. An early release covering over 500 HLA-typed donors comprised about 300 gigabases of sequencing data and tens of millions of unique TCR sequences. The T cell repertoires of some 670 subjects were profiled by immunosequencing and related to cytomegalovirus serostatus. Across about 370 genotyped donors of the cohort, an average of approximately 220,000 unique TCR beta nucleotide sequences per donor were sequenced, and roughly 20% of those sequences were non-productive. In a later genetic analysis, genome-wide SNP genotypes for about three fifths of the roughly 670 donors were used, and that subset was treated as a discovery cohort. The study combined high-throughput TCR immunosequencing, statistical association of individual TCRs with disease status, and machine learning to predict cytomegalovirus infection status. Roughly 5 DR-DQ haplotypes were handled as single units for association and clustering because linkage in the cohort was strong. In the later analysis, no new phenotypic data were used to find candidate immune exposures; instead, reliance was placed on TCR beta sequences and their occurrence across donors. In an earlier analysis of several hundred of the donors, high-throughput TCR beta sequencing was used to judge whether each TCR beta V gene segment behaved as functional or pseudogenic. A later analysis re-examined previously published TCR beta repertoires from over 500 donors and added high-resolution HLA genotyping to investigate patterns of TCR occurrence. Of the roughly 400 genotyped donors, 65% to 90% fell in the genetic ancestry cluster associated with self-reported Caucasian donors. Donor age, sex, ethnicity and CMV serostatus were compiled together with the repertoire data. The research as a whole found: In a later analysis, HLA-associated TCR beta chains showed more clonal expansion and lower generation probabilities than non-associated chains that were equally common. An association between a missense DCLRE1C variant and V-gene and J-gene trimming of TCR beta chains was found in a later genetic analysis and replicated in an independent cohort. A total of 164 TCR beta chains were listed by the study as associated with cytomegalovirus. Across donors, most TCR sequences were observed very rarely, whereas some public TCRs were present in many individuals. Correlated functional status among segregating V segments might be attributable to linkage disequilibrium, but an unknown experimental factor could not be ruled out. According to the authors, the approach could potentially be generalized to other disease states and immunological phenotypes. HLA typing was unavailable for some donors at each locus, so association tests used only the typed subset. The cohort was sequenced for TCR beta chains only, and without alpha or paired-chain data the features that could be detected were limited. According to a later genetic analysis, donors in an Asian-associated ancestry cluster had fewer N-insertions in productive TCRs than the roughly 700-donor mean. For the cohort, immune exposure information was limited to CMV serostatus. A further reported finding was that TCR beta sequences accurately predicted the HLA-A and HLA-B alleles for most subjects in the first cohort. The presence/absence analyses assumed that sequencing depth was roughly uniform across donors, and that assumption may not be true. A later analysis associated around 16,000 TCR beta sequences with specific HLA alleles at a false discovery rate of 0.05. The sequencing pipeline was judged likely to have produced a cluster of highly shared sequence variants as a technical artifact. In vitro tests confirmed that a few of the cytomegalovirus-associated TCR beta chains recognize cytomegalovirus antigens. A later analysis found that most CMV-associated TCR beta chains appeared HLA-restricted, with HLA associations seemingly driven largely by CMV exposure. According to a later analysis, parvovirus B19, influenza, CMV and Epstein-Barr virus appeared linked to several top co-occurrence clusters. According to a later analysis, TCR association rates differed among HLA loci, with DRB1 alleles showing the most associated TCRs and HLA-C alleles showing the fewest. An earlier analysis of 587 of the donors showed that most TCR beta V segments appeared in productive rearrangements either about 87% or about 30% of the time, which broadly matched IMGT annotations. Cytomegalovirus status was reported to be diagnosed by the classifier with high specificity and sensitivity in both the original and validation cohorts. About 17 rarely observed V segments, including chromosome 9 orphons, were excluded from the earlier analysis of several hundred of the donors because counts were too low. When HLA alleles, especially DR and DQ, strongly co-occurred, attributing TCR associations to individual alleles was difficult. Some IMGT-functional V segments, including TRBV6-2 and TRBV6-3, could not be told apart with the 87-base-pair reads, so those segments were excluded.

Including cysteine and phenylalanine, the CDR3 has 15 amino acids. The kept DNA is CDR3 alone, 45 bases in frame from the first base. According to the germline V gene, CDR1 reads MNHNS and CDR2 reads SASEGT. The V and J ends are trimmed by 7 bases and 0 bases, leaving 14 bases between them. Library preparation was by the immunoSEQ multiplex PCR assay. For the multiplex PCR, a mixture combining 60 forward primers for TCR Vbeta segments and 13 reverse primers for TCR Jbeta segments was used. A multiplex PCR assay on genomic DNA amplified the CDR3 region of rearranged TCR beta genes. The Illumina HiSeq System was used to sequence the amplified TCR beta libraries as 87-base-pair reads. Turning to the authors' computational methods: Across the roughly 600 repertoires, a later analysis counted approximately 83 million unique TCR beta chains, about 10 million of which were shared by at least two donors. Raw reads were error-corrected and collapsed into unique sequences by a nearest-neighbor algorithm in which closely related sequences were merged to remove PCR and sequencing errors. V, D and J gene segments were assigned by aligning CDR3 sequences to IMGT reference sequences. For a sequence to be retained, a match of at least six nucleotides was required to both a V gene segment and a J gene segment. Rearrangements were classified as productive when the CDR3 lacked stop codons and remained in frame with V and J, and all other rearrangements were classified as non-productive. Following IMGT convention, CDR3 was defined as the stretch from the second conserved V-encoded cysteine up to the conserved J-encoded phenylalanine. The earlier analysis of about 570 of the donors excluded any sequence lacking an unambiguous match to a single V gene segment. In an earlier analysis of a few hundred of the donors, a V segment was called functional when productive rearrangements were above 56.7%, and segregating when the standard deviation between donors exceeded 5%. A statistical classification framework was built for diagnosing cytomegalovirus status from the catalog of TCR beta chain sequences. In a later analysis, TCR nucleotide sequences were compared against IMGT/GENE-DB human TR gene sequences so that V and J genes could be assigned. In a later analysis, CDR3 sequences and most-parsimonious VDJ recombination scenarios were assigned using the TCRdist pipeline. In a later analysis, each TCR beta chain was defined by its CDR3 amino acid sequence together with its V-gene family, and reads without a unique V-gene family were excluded. In a later analysis, fewer than 650 highly shared, low-generation-probability nucleotide sequences were removed to address suspected cross-contamination and a sequencing artifact. In a later analysis, a clonal expansion index was calculated for each public chain from normalized within-repertoire ranks of inferred template counts. In a later analysis, generation probabilities were computed with a VDJ recombination model fitted to out-of-frame rearrangements, and the resulting probabilities were checked against IGoR. A later analysis scored TCR-TCR, TCR-HLA and TCR-CMV co-occurrence with hypergeometric tests, applying a repertoire-size bias correction to TCR pairs. A later analysis estimated false discovery rates by permuting HLA or CMV assignments 20 times. A later analysis grouped co-occurring TCRs with DBSCAN, adding TCRdist sequence similarity when clustering within HLA-allele-positive subsets. Repertoires with fewer than 30,000 or more than 120,000 public chains were left out of co-occurrence clustering, as were a handful of repertoires with anomalous nucleotide sharing. This immuneACCESS table, as held by TCRdb, lists in-frame sequences with V and J called but not all clones. Of the missing ones, under half trace to an unresolved V gene in checked studies; the others have no known cause. V, J and clone size are taken as reported in that table, and D and trimming were inferred from the DNA itself. Present in this sample are 140,000 to 150,000 clones, roughly a tenth of which were seen just once. 1.5% to 2% of the sample is held by the ten biggest clonotypes.

A word on this clone: The target of this receptor is not known. No base-level quality is on record; no much larger clone is a single base apart.

In total, over 600 healthy bone marrow donors made up the cohort. At the time of sampling, all cohort members were nominally healthy, though unrecorded immune exposures were likely present. The donor was CMV seronegative and was included in the group of 352 seronegative cohort members. Each donor provided a peripheral blood sample, and peripheral blood mononuclear cells were used for TCR beta sequencing. Genomic DNA was extracted from the blood cell samples with the Qiagen DNeasy Blood Extraction Kit. The rearranged chain carries TRBV6-1 and TRBJ2-3; no D segment can be confidently identified. Sequencing was carried out using PBMCs. This clonotype originated in a male donor in good health and CMV-seronegative. This receptor carries the CDR3 CASTVYPTSTDTQYF. The DNA sequence is as follows: TGTGCCAGCACCGTTTACCCCACTAGCACAGATACGCAGTATTTT.